This TCR beta chain was profiled in a study of blood T cell repertoires in COVID-19. At the level of the study: COVID-19 samples, acute and convalescent, were from the United States, Italy and Spain. Sample material is recorded as cDNA or gDNA derived from T cells, B-cell-depleted T cells, or PBMCs.

Original processing methods: Estimation of nucleated cell counts relied on the amplification of reference gene primers. Produced via immunoSEQ multiplex PCR; TCRdb's table is partial and in-frame only. The V and J calls and the clone size are those of that table, but D and trimming were determined from the DNA. The repertoire holds 200,000 or so clones, about 86% seen once, with over 13% in the top ten. This CDR3 has 13 amino acids. J was trimmed by 11 bases and V by 8 bases; bases with no gene match: 12. Germline-derived CDR1 and CDR2 are WSHSY and SAAADI. Sequenced: peripheral blood. This TCR came from a man aged 25-45 years with active or convalescent COVID-19. The chain uses TRBV10-2 and TRBJ1-5; 7 positions agree with TRBD1. This CDR3 is CASASGQFSAQHF. CDR3 nucleotides: TGCGCCAGCGCATCGGGACAGTTTAGTGCCCAGCATTTT.